Listed below are T cell receptor beta chains from one sample, sequenced in a study of blood T cell repertoires in COVID-19. Clones were read by immunoSEQ multiplex PCR, and TCRdb kept only the in-frame ones, dropping some. The sample yields 250,000 to 300,000 clones, approximately 87% seen once. The sequencing sample was made of peripheral blood. These receptors were collected from a man in his sixties who had recovered from COVID-19. Each CDR3 is given with its conserved first and last residue. Each record gives: clone size, V gene, D gene, J gene, CDR3 protein, CDR3 DNA. A D gene is named only where the DNA matches it firmly. Size values are once, few and many counts, or a class for expanded clones, and some rows have none.

-	TRBV5-4	-	TRBJ2-4	CASTHRGEADDIQYF	TGTGCCAGCACCCACCGTGGTGAGGCCGATGACATTCAGTACTTC
-	TRBV5-1	TRBD2	TRBJ2-4	CASSFRGSSGGIQYF	TGCGCCAGCAGCTTCAGAGGGTCAAGCGGGGGCATTCAGTACTTC
few	TRBV5-1	-	TRBJ2-7	CASTPGGGGTYEQYF	TGCGCCAGCACCCCTGGTGGGGGGGGCACGTACGAGCAGTACTTC
once	TRBV6-5	-	TRBJ2-5	CASSYTPDSKETQYF	TGTGCCAGCAGTTACACCCCTGACAGTAAAGAGACCCAGTACTTC
-	TRBV12-3/TRBV12-4	-	TRBJ2-5	CASTRDSRETQYF	TGTGCCAGCACCCGGGACTCGCGGGAGACCCAGTACTTC
-	TRBV12-3/TRBV12-4	TRBD1	TRBJ2-2	CASTELQGSKLFF	TGTGCCAGCACCGAACTACAGGGGTCGAAGCTGTTTTTT
-	TRBV7-6	-	TRBJ2-1	CASSHYNEQFF	TGTGCCAGCAGCCACTACAATGAGCAGTTCTTC
-	TRBV18	-	TRBJ2-6	CASSPRKEVGSGANVLTF	TGTGCCAGCTCACCACGGAAAGAGGTGGGCTCTGGGGCCAACGTCCTGACTTTC
-	TRBV11-2	TRBD1	TRBJ1-2	CASRGQGNYGYTF	TGTGCCAGCAGGGGACAGGGGAACTATGGCTACACCTTC
few	TRBV2	-	TRBJ2-7	CASREEGISYEQYF	TGTGCCAGCAGGGAGGAGGGAATCTCCTACGAGCAGTACTTC
-	TRBV19	-	TRBJ2-3	CASSTAGWPDTQYF	TGTGCCAGTAGTACGGCAGGGTGGCCAGATACGCAGTATTTT
few	TRBV5-8	-	TRBJ1-1	CASSLAGKSNTEAFF	TGTGCCAGCAGCTTGGCAGGGAAGTCGAACACTGAAGCTTTCTTT
once	TRBV5-5	-	TRBJ1-5	CASSPDSLSEPQHF	TGTGCCAGCAGCCCGGACAGTTTAAGCGAGCCCCAGCATTTT
-	TRBV6-5	-	TRBJ1-1	CASTTRQLNTEAFF	TGTGCCAGCACTACCCGACAGCTGAACACTGAAGCTTTCTTT
-	TRBV6-1	TRBD2	TRBJ2-1	CASSGPGGRSSYNEQFF	TGTGCCAGCAGTGGCCCGGGGGGTCGGAGCTCCTACAATGAGCAGTTCTTC
few	TRBV13	TRBD1	TRBJ2-7	CASTAGTGTYEQYF	TGTGCCAGCACCGCTGGGACAGGGACCTACGAGCAGTACTTC
-	TRBV3-1/TRBV3-2	TRBD1	TRBJ2-3	CASSKRTGVSFTDTQYF	TGTGCCAGCAGCAAACGGACAGGGGTTTCCTTCACAGATACGCAGTATTTT
-	TRBV5-4	TRBD1	TRBJ1-2	CASSLSGTGLSDGYTF	TGTGCCAGCAGCTTGTCCGGGACAGGTCTCTCCGATGGCTACACCTTC
-	TRBV11-2	-	TRBJ1-2	CASSLSGETVGYTF	TGTGCCAGCAGCTTATCGGGGGAAACGGTCGGCTACACCTTC
-	TRBV7-3	TRBD1	TRBJ1-1	CASSITGGGADTEAFF	TGTGCCAGCAGCATTACGGGAGGGGGCGCGGACACTGAAGCTTTCTTT
once	TRBV3-1/TRBV3-2	TRBD2	TRBJ2-5	CASSLTSELETQYF	TGTGCCAGCAGCCTAACTAGCGAGCTCGAGACCCAGTACTTC
-	TRBV30	-	TRBJ2-3	CAWSVRGSTDTQYF	TGTGCCTGGAGTGTCAGGGGATCCACAGATACGCAGTATTTT
once	TRBV2	-	TRBJ2-3	CASSEGARGTDTQYF	TGTGCCAGCAGTGAGGGGGCGCGGGGCACAGATACGCAGTATTTT
-	TRBV6-5	-	TRBJ2-7	CASSYSPVLYEQYF	TGTGCCAGCAGTTACTCGCCAGTCCTCTACGAGCAGTACTTC
-	TRBV6-5	-	TRBJ1-5	CASMVGGPQPQHF	TGTGCCAGCATGGTGGGAGGCCCTCAGCCCCAGCATTTT
few	TRBV6-5	-	TRBJ1-5	CASARGMNQPQHF	TGTGCCAGCGCTCGGGGGATGAATCAGCCCCAGCATTTT